Sequencing of this T cell receptor beta chain was carried out in a study of blood T cells in healthy people across ages. Germline-derived CDR1 and CDR2 are KGHSH and LQKENI. Trimming shortened V by 4 bases and J by 0 bases, and 11 bases separated the two germline ends. CDR3 length: 15 amino acids. It was with a sample-barcoded 5' primer and a J-beta primer mix that a second PCR of roughly 7 to 11 cycles was run. TCRdb itself ran the 5' RACE reads through MiXCR, one entry per CDR3 protein. Among about 1.5 million distinct CDR3 sequences, about 40% were seen once, and the ten largest hold 7.9%. This chain connects TRBV18 to TRBJ2-3, with unresolved D. The sequencing input was blood. This receptor was identified in a woman in her late teens or twenties in good health. The CDR3 sequence is CASSLIQISTDTQYF. Here the CDR3 DNA reads TGTGCCAGCTCACTAATACAGATTAGCACAGATACGCAGTATTTT. Based on the CDR3 plus reference TRBV18 and TRBJ2-3, the full variable domain is NAGVMQNPRHLVRRRGQEARLRCSPMKGHSHVYWYRQLPEEGLKFMVYLQKENIIDESGMPKERFSAEFPKEGPSILRIQQVVRGDSAAYFCASSLIQISTDTQYFGPGTRLTVL.